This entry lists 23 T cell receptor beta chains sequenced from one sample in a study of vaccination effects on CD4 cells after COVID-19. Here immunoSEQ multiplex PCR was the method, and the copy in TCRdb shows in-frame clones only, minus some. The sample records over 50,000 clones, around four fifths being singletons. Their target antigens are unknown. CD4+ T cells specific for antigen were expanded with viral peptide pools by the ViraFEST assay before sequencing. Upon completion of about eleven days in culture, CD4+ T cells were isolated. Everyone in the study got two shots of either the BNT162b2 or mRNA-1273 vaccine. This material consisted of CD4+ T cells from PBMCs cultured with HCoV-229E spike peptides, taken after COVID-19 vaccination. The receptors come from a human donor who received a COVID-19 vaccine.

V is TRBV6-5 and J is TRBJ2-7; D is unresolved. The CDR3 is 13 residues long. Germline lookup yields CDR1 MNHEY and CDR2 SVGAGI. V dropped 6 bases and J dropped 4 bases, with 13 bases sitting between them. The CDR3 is CASSENPMYEQYV. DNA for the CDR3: TGTGCCAGCAGCGAGAACCCGATGTACGAGCAGTACGTC.

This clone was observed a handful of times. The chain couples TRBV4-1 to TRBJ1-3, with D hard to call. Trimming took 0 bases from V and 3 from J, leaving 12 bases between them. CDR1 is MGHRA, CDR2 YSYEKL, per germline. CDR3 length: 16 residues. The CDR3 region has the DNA TGCGCCAGCAGCCAAGATAGTAAGGGCAATGGAAACACCATATATTTT. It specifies CASSQDSKGNGNTIYF.

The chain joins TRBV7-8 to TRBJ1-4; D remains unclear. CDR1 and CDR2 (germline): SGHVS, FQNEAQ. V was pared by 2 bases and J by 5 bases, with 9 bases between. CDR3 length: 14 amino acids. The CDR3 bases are TGTGCCAGCAGCTTATCGGCCCAGAATGAAAAACTGTTTTTT. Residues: CASSLSAQNEKLFF.

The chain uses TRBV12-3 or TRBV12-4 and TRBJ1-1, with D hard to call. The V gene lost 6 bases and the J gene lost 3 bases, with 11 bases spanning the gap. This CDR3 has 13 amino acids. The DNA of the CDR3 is TGTGCCAGCAGAAGGCAAATACACACTGAAGCTTTCTTT. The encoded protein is CASRRQIHTEAFF.

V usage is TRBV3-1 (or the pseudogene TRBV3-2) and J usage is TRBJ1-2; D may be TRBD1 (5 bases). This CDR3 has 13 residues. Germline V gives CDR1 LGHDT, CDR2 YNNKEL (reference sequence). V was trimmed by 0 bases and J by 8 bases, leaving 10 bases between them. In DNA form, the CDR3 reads TGTGCCAGCAGCCAAGAAGGGACTTCAGGCTACACCTTC. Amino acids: CASSQEGTSGYTF.

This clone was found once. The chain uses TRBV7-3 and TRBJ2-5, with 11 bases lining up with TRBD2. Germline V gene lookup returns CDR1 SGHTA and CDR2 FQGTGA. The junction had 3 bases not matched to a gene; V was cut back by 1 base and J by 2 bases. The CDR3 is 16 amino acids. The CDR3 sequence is CASSLRASGGQETQYF. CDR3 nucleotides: TGTGCCAGCAGCTTAAGGGCTAGCGGGGGGCAAGAGACCCAGTACTTC.

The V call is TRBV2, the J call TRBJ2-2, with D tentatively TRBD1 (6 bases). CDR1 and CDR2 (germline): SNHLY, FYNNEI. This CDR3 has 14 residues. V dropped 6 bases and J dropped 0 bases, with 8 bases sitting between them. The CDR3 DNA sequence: TGTGCCAGCAGACAGGGTACGAACACCGGGGAGCTGTTTTTT. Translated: CASRQGTNTGELFF. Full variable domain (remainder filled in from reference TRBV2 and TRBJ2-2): EPEVTQTPSHQVTQMGQEVILRCVPISNHLYFYWYRQILGQKVEFLVSFYNNEISEKSEIFDDQFSVERPDGSNFTLKIRSTKLEDSAMYFCASRQGTNTGELFFGEGSRLTVL.

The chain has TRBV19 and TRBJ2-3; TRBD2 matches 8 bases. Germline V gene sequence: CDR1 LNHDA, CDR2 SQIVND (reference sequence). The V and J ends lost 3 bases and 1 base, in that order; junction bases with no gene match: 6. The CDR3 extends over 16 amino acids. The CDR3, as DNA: TGTGCCAGTAGTATTGGAGTAGCGGGGCGCACAGATACGCAGTATTTT. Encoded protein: CASSIGVAGRTDTQYF.

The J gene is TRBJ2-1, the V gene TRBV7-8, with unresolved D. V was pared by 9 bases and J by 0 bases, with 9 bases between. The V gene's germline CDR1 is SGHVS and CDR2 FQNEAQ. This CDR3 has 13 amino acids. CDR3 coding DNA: TGTGCCAGTACAGAAGTCTCCTACAATGAGCAGTTCTTC. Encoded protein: CASTEVSYNEQFF.

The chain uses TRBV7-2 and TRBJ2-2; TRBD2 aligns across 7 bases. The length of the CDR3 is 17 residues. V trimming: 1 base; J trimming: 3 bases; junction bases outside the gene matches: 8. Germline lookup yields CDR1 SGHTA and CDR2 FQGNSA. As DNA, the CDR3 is TGTGCCAGCAGCTTAGAGTGGCTAGCGGATTACACCGGGGAGCTGTTTTTT. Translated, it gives CASSLEWLADYTGELFF.

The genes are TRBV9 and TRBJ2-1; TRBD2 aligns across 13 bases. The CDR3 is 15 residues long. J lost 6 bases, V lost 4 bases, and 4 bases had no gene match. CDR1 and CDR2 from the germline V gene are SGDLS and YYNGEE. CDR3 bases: TGTGCCAGCAGCCCCCGACTAGCGGGGGGCAATGAGCAGTTCTTC. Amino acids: CASSPRLAGGNEQFF.

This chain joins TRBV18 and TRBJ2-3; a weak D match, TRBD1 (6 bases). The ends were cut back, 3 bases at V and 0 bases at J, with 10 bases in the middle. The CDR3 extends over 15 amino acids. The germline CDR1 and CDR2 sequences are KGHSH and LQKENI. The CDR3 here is CASSPRTASTDTQYF. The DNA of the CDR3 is TGTGCCAGCTCACCCCGGACAGCTAGCACAGATACGCAGTATTTT.

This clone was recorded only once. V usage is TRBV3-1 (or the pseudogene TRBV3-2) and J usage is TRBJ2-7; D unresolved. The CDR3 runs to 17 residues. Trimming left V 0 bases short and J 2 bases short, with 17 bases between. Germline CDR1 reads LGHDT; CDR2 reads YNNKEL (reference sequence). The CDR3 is CASSQDGFQSGPYEQYV. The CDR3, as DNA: TGTGCCAGCAGCCAAGATGGGTTTCAGTCCGGCCCCTACGAGCAGTACGTC.

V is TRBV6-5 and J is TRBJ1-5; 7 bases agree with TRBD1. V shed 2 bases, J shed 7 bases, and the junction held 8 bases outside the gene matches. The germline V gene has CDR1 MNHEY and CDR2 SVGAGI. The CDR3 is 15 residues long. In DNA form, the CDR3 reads TGTGCCAGCAGTTACGATCGACAGGGAGGCCAGCCCCAGCATTTT. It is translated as CASSYDRQGGQPQHF.

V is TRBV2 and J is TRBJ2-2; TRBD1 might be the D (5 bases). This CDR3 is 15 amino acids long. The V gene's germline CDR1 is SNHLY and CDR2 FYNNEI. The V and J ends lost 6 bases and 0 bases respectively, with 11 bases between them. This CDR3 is CASRETATNTGELFF. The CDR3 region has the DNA TGTGCCAGCAGGGAGACAGCAACGAACACCGGGGAGCTGTTTTTT.

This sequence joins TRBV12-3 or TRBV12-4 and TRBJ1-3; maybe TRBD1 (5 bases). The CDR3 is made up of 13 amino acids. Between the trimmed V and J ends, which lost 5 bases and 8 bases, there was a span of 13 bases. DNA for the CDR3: TGTGCCAGCAGTCGTGGGGCGGACGACACCATATATTTT. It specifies CASSRGADDTIYF.

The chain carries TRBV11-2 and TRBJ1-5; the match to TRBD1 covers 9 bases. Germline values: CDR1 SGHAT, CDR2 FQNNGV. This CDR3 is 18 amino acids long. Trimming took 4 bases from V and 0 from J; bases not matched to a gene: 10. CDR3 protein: CASSSGTGKLSSNQPQHF. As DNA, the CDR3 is TGTGCCAGCAGCTCGGGGACAGGGAAACTATCTAGCAATCAGCCCCAGCATTTT.

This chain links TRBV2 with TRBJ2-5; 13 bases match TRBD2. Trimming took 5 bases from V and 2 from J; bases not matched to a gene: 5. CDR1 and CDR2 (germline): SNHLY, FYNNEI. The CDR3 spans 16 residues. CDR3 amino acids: CASSPGTSGTQETQYF. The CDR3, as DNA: TGTGCCAGCAGTCCTGGGACTAGCGGGACTCAAGAGACCCAGTACTTC.

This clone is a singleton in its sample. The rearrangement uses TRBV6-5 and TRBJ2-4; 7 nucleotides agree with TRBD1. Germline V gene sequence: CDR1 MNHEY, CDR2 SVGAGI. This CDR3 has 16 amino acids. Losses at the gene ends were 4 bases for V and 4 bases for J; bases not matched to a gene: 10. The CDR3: CASSSLPPGQKNIQYF. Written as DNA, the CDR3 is TGTGCCAGCAGTTCCCTTCCTCCGGGACAGAAAAACATTCAGTACTTC.

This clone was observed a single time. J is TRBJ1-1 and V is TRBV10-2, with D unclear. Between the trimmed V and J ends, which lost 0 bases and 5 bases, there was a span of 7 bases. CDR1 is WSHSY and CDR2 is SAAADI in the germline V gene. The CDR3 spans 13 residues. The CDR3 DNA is TGCGCCAGCAGTGAGTCTTCGGGGACTGAAGCTTTCTTT. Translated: CASSESSGTEAFF.

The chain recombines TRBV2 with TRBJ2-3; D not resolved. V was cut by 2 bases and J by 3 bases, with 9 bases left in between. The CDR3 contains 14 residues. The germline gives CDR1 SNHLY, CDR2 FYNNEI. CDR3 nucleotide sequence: TGTGCCAGCAGTGAATTTGGCAGGACAGATACGCAGTATTTT. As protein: CASSEFGRTDTQYF.

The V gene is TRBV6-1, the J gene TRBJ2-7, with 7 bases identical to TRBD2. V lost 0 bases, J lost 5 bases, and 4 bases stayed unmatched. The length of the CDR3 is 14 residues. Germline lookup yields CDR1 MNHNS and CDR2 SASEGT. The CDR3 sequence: CASSEALRGDEQYV. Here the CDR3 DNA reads TGTGCCAGCAGTGAAGCGCTTCGGGGGGACGAGCAGTACGTC.

The CDR3 here is CASSLRGEGGELFF. The CDR3 region has the DNA TGTGCCAGCAGCTTACGCGGGGAAGGCGGGGAGCTGTTTTTT. The V gene is TRBV5-8, the J gene TRBJ2-2, with D possibly being TRBD2 (6 bases). The CDR3 extends over 14 amino acids. The germline CDR1 and CDR2 sequences are SGHTS and YDEGEE. The V end lost 2 bases, the J end lost 7 bases, and 12 bases lay between the germline ends.